This entry concerns a single T cell receptor beta chain. TCRdb's table, derived via immunoSEQ multiplex PCR, lists solely in-frame clones and lacks some. The sample has about 200,000 clones, approximately 78% seen once. This specimen comes from a study of cytomegalovirus exposure and HLA in healthy donors. After removal of 8 bases from V and 7 bases from J, the junction contained 9 bases not matched to a gene. The CDR3 loop spans 14 amino acids. Germline V gene sequence: CDR1 MNHGY, CDR2 SAAAGT. The sequence was obtained from a woman aged 25-40 years in good health and CMV-seronegative. The sequencing input was PBMCs. The chain links TRBV6-8 to TRBJ2-1; 9 bases are shared with TRBD1. CDR3 amino acids: CASPLGQGPNEQFF. The DNA of the CDR3 is TGTGCCAGCCCCCTCGGACAGGGGCCGAATGAGCAGTTCTTC.